This TCR beta chain originates from a study of neurological immune-mediated disorders. This clonotype was detected many times. Antigen: not known. The team produced cDNA through 5'RACE using 10-nucleotide random UMIs. MiXCR, applied by TCRdb to the 5' RACE reads, yields one record per CDR3 protein. This table has 77,000 or so distinct CDR3 sequences, about 9% appearing once. General observations from the study: The greatest degree of TCR clonal expansion was observed in HTLV-1-associated myelopathy, with the lowest in multiple sclerosis, below that of healthy controls. TCR-beta repertoires seemed private in all groups, with no expanded CDR3 amino acid sequences shared.

The CDR3 is made up of 15 amino acids. Germline V gene lookup returns CDR1 SQVTM and CDR2 ANQGSEA. Between the trimmed V and J ends, which lost 6 bases and 2 bases, there was a span of 17 bases. This TCR derives from a man between 50 and 59 years old in good health. Material: PBMCs. The chain links TRBV29-1 to TRBJ2-1; D unresolved. The CDR3 spells CSVATPGRPYNEQFF. The CDR3, as DNA: TGCAGCGTCGCCACACCTGGACGACCCTACAATGAGCAGTTCTTC.